Detailed here is one T cell receptor (beta chain). Its target is not known. The sample comes from a study of cytomegalovirus exposure and HLA in healthy donors. Whole-study findings and limits: Clusters of TCRs from the first cohort tended to co-occur in the 130 or so validation repertoires (as a later analysis found). TCR beta chains numbering 164 were designated cytomegalovirus-associated. In vitro experiments confirmed that a few CMV-associated chains were specific for CMV antigens.

This CDR3 is built from 16 residues. Germline values: CDR1 SGHDT, CDR2 YYEEEE. The V segment lost 3 bases and the J segment 6 bases; nucleotides outside the gene matches: 12. Assay: immunoSEQ multiplex PCR; the TCRdb copy retains only in-frame clones and omits some. The sample yields 150,000 to 200,000 clones, approximately 89% seen once. The donors were members of the validation cohort comprising some 130 subjects, separate from the roughly 690-subject first cohort. The TCR comes from a man aged 25 to 45 in good health and CMV-seropositive. This chain links TRBV5-6 with TRBJ2-3, with 8 bases matching TRBD2. Sequencing was performed on PBMCs. The CDR3 sequence is CASSSWASGSMDTQYF. DNA of the CDR3: TGTGCCAGCAGCTCGTGGGCCAGCGGGAGTATGGATACGCAGTATTTT.